The T cell receptor beta chain described here comes from a study of T cell responses to AZD1222 COVID-19 vaccine. The repertoire was sequenced with immunoSEQ multiplex PCR; TCRdb's copy has only in-frame clones and lacks some. The table has fewer than 150,000 clones, over 85% seen once; the top ten hold about 0.91%. This clone was picked up one time. The source was peripheral blood, collected on day 0 of AZD1222 vaccination. This TCR came from an adult in good health.

The CDR3 protein is CAILDRGFGSDGYTF. CDR3 coding DNA: TGTGCCATCCTGGACAGGGGTTTTGGGTCGGATGGCTACACCTTC. The chain employs TRBV10-3 and TRBJ1-2; 9 bases match TRBD1. The CDR3 is 15 residues long. J lost 6 bases, V lost 8 bases, and 13 bases had no gene match. Germline V gene sequence: CDR1 ENHRY, CDR2 SYGVKD.